A single sample gave rise to the 18 T cell receptor beta chains below, sequenced in a study of T-cell memory formation after mild COVID-19 (dated by TCRdb to about 2021). The library was obtained by 5' RACE. The data were produced on an Illumina NovaSeq 6000. In-frame beta chains were kept once TCRdb had trimmed the public reads at Q25 with fastp and called clones with MiXCR. Rows with one shared CDR3 protein collapse into an entry with the most common genes and DNA. The sample includes about 360,000 distinct CDR3 sequences, with about an eighth observed a single time. The ten largest clones take up roughly 22% of the sample. The specimen was PBMCs or a T cell subset sorted from them (not recorded which). The receptors here all came from a man younger than 35 who had mild COVID-19 (a few samples of this study predate the infection). The sample titles of this study are shuffled in the database, so cell type and time point are left out; the donor was told from shared clones.

V and J are TRBV25-1 and TRBJ1-1; possibly TRBD1 for D (5 bases). This CDR3 is 13 amino acids long. Germline CDR1 MGHDK, CDR2 SYGVNS. V was cut by 3 bases and J by 11 bases, with 16 bases left in between. The CDR3 is CASSELRGSGAFF. For the CDR3, the DNA is TGTGCCAGCAGTGAGTTAAGGGGCTCGGGGGCTTTCTTT.

This clonotype was observed once. The V call is TRBV5-6, the J call TRBJ2-7, with 9 nucleotides matching TRBD1. Germline CDR1 SGHDT, CDR2 YYEEEE. V was pared by 4 bases and J by 5 bases, with 4 bases of the junction left unmatched. CDR3 size: 13 residues. The CDR3 sequence: CASSAGQGDEQYV. The CDR3 DNA reads TGTGCCAGCAGCGCGGGACAGGGAGACGAGCAGTACGTC.

The CDR3 loop is CASSQPSSGGNTGELFF. Here the CDR3 DNA reads TGTGCCAGCAGCCAACCCTCCAGCGGGGGGAACACCGGGGAGCTGTTTTTT. The V and J genes are TRBV4-2 and TRBJ2-2; 8 bases align to TRBD2. Looked up from germline, CDR1 is LGHNA and CDR2 is YNFKEQ. Losses at the gene ends were 2 bases for V and 1 base for J; bases not matched to a gene: 6. This CDR3 comprises 17 residues.

This clonotype was counted a few times. V is TRBV9 and J is TRBJ1-1, with TRBD1 matching over 7 bases. CDR3 length: 13 amino acids. Per the germline V gene, CDR1 is SGDLS and CDR2 is YYNGEE. With V trimmed by 0 bases and J by 6 bases, 2 bases remained unmatched. This CDR3 is CASSVGGGSEAFF. The CDR3 DNA is TGTGCCAGCAGCGTAGGAGGGGGCTCTGAAGCTTTCTTT.

The gene calls are TRBV30 and TRBJ2-4, with 7 bases matching TRBD1. The V segment lost 2 bases and the J segment 9 bases; nucleotides outside the gene matches: 1. The CDR3 totals 11 residues. Per the germline V gene, CDR1 is GTSNPN and CDR2 is SVGIG (reference sequence). The CDR3 DNA reads TGTGCCTGGAGTAACAGGGGCATTCAGTACTTC. The encoded protein is CAWSNRGIQYF.

V usage is TRBV7-9 and J usage is TRBJ2-1, with D perhaps TRBD2 (5 bases). V lost 5 bases and J lost 6, with 17 bases in between. This CDR3 region has 15 residues. Germline V gene sequence: CDR1 SEHNR, CDR2 FQNEAQ (reference sequence). CDR3: CASSEVASLLNEQFF. The CDR3 DNA reads as TGTGCCAGCAGCGAGGTGGCTAGCTTACTCAATGAGCAGTTCTTC.

This clonotype was observed a few times. The chain employs TRBV7-2 and TRBJ2-5, with a possible D match to TRBD1 (5 bases). The CDR3 sequence is 14 residues long. Germline CDR1 is SGHTA and CDR2 is FQGNSA. The V end was cut by 5 bases, the J end by 1 base, with 11 bases between. In DNA form, the CDR3 reads TGTGCCAGCAGCATGTGGGGCCCCCAAGAGACCCAGTACTTC. Translating it yields CASSMWGPQETQYF.

V usage is TRBV4-3 and J usage is TRBJ1-6, with unresolved D. Trimming removed 1 base at V and 8 bases at J, with 6 bases between. Germline V gene sequence: CDR1 LGHNA, CDR2 YSLEER. There are 13 residues in the CDR3. This chain's CDR3 is CASSQVNYSPLHF. CDR3 sequence (DNA): TGCGCCAGCAGCCAAGTTAACTATTCACCCCTCCACTTT.

In its sample, this clonotype was seen many times. The chain carries TRBV20-1 and TRBJ2-5; maybe TRBD1 (5 bases). The CDR3 consists of 13 residues. CDR1 and CDR2 (germline): DFQATT, SNEGSKA (reference sequence). V lost 5 bases, J lost 2 bases, and 12 bases lay in between. CDR3 sequence (DNA): TGCAGTGCTGTTCGGCCAGGGCAAGAGACCCAGTACTTC. It codes for CSAVRPGQETQYF.

This clonotype was picked up a small number of times. The CDR3 DNA is TGTGCCAGCAGCTTAGGAACTAGCAATGAGCAGTTCTTC. Its translation: CASSLGTSNEQFF. This chain uses TRBV11-3 with TRBJ2-1; maybe TRBD2 (5 bases). The CDR3 loop spans 13 amino acids. Trimming stripped 1 base from V and 6 bases from J, with 7 bases between. The germline gives CDR1 SGHNT, CDR2 YENEEA. Combining the CDR3 with reference TRBV11-3 and TRBJ2-1 gives the whole variable domain EAGVVQSPRYKIIEKKQPVAFWCNPISGHNTLYWYLQNLGQGPELLIRYENEEAVDDSQLPKDRFSAERLKGVDSTLKIQPAELGDSAVYLCASSLGTSNEQFFGPGTRLTVL.

This clonotype was detected a few times. V usage is TRBV24-1 and J usage is TRBJ1-5; D call uncertain. V lost 4 bases, J lost 5 bases, and 8 bases lay in between. The CDR3 runs to 13 residues. The germline V gene encodes CDR1 KGHDR and CDR2 SFDVKD. Here the CDR3 reads CATSDRRDQPQHF. In DNA form, the CDR3 reads TGTGCCACCAGTGACCGACGGGATCAGCCCCAGCATTTT.

V and J are TRBV6-2 or TRBV6-3 and TRBJ2-7; TRBD2 matches 7 bases. The CDR3 contains 14 residues. Germline V gene data show CDR1 as MNHEY and CDR2 as SVGEGT. Trimming cost V 4 bases and J 7 bases; bases outside gene matches: 10. The CDR3 region is CASSSWTREGEQYV. The CDR3 coding sequence is TGTGCCAGCAGTTCCTGGACTAGAGAGGGGGAGCAGTACGTC.

This clonotype occurred a few times. The chain couples TRBV12-3 or TRBV12-4 to TRBJ1-1; D is uncertain. V lost 8 bases, J lost 3 bases, and 13 bases lay in between. The CDR3 is 13 amino acids. CDR3 amino acids: CASGDGPYTEAFF. CDR3 DNA: TGTGCCAGCGGTGACGGCCCTTACACTGAAGCTTTCTTT.

This clonotype was observed a handful of times. The rearrangement uses TRBV2 and TRBJ2-1, with 8 bases identical to TRBD2. The germline CDR1 and CDR2 sequences are SNHLY and FYNNEI. Trimming cost V 10 bases and J 10 bases; bases outside gene matches: 12. CDR3 length: 13 residues. The CDR3 DNA is TGTGCCACCCTTGCGGGGGGCCTACGAGAGCAGTTCTTC. Translating it yields CATLAGGLREQFF. Variable domain in full (rest from reference TRBV2 and TRBJ2-1): EPEVTQTPSHQVTQMGQEVILRCVPISNHLYFYWYRQILGQKVEFLVSFYNNEISEKSEIFDDQFSVERPDGSNFTLKIRSTKLEDSAMYFCATLAGGLREQFFGPGTRLTVL.

Of note for this clonotype: Its ends do not fully match the called genes, so a read error is possible. The chain carries TRBV4-2 and TRBJ1-6; weak D call: TRBD1 (5 bases). The length of the CDR3 is 15 residues. Germline assignment: CDR1 LGHNA and CDR2 YNFKEQ. This chain's CDR3 is CASSPGPTYSSPLHF. In nucleotides, the CDR3 is TGTGCCAGCAGCCCGGGGCCAACCTATAGTTCACCCCTCCACTTT.

This clonotype was seen more than once but under ten times. The rearrangement joins TRBV18 to TRBJ1-2, with 10 positions matching TRBD1. Germline CDR1 reads KGHSH; CDR2 reads LQKENI. After removal of 2 bases from V and 14 bases from J, the junction contained 8 bases not matched to a gene. This CDR3 is 13 amino acids long. CDR3 nucleotides: TGTGCCAGCTCACCAACCGGGACAGGGGCCTCAACCTTC. This translates into CASSPTGTGASTF.

In its sample, this clonotype was seen a few times. The J gene is TRBJ2-1, the V gene TRBV19; D unresolved. V lost 1 base and J lost 0, with 7 bases in between. Germline V gives CDR1 LNHDA, CDR2 SQIVND (reference sequence). This CDR3 region has 15 residues. CDR3 DNA: TGTGCCAGTAGTATAGGGAGCAACTCCTACAATGAGCAGTTCTTC. It codes for CASSIGSNSYNEQFF.

This sequence joins TRBV6-6 and TRBJ1-2; TRBD1 agrees at 8 bases. This CDR3 spans 13 amino acids. Germline V gene data show CDR1 as MNHNY and CDR2 as SVGAGI (reference sequence). The junction had 6 bases not matched to a gene; V was cut back by 5 bases and J by 7 bases. CDR3 sequence reads: CASSTGQGGGYTF. DNA of the CDR3: TGTGCCAGCAGTACCGGACAGGGCGGTGGCTACACCTTC.